Detailed here is one TCR beta chain. Its antigen is unidentified. This record comes from a study of molecular identifiers for immune sequencing clone quantification. Study observations and caveats: In naive cells, clones above 20 RNA copies held under 1% of molecules, whereas in effector cells they held over 99%. Spiked TCR RNA from one Jurkat cell reportedly showed up when mixed among one million naive cells.

TCRdb used MiXCR to reprocess the PCR reads, holding one entry per CDR3 protein. The table includes some 580,000 distinct CDR3 sequences, around 25% detected once. Sorted inputs of about 18,000 to 1,100,000 cells, with 10%, 30% or 50% RNA, yielded naive CD8 libraries. Trimming cost V 4 bases and J 0 bases, with 9 bases left between them. The CDR3 totals 14 residues. Looked up from germline, CDR1 is LNHDA and CDR2 is SQIVND (reference sequence). The chain uses TRBV19 and TRBJ2-5; D possibly uses TRBD1 or TRBD2 (5 bases each). The sequence was collected from a human donor in good health. Some libraries in this study had Jurkat cell RNA spiked in. Sample: naive CD8+ T cells from blood, with Jurkat cell RNA spiked in. Subset described: FACS-sorted CD8+CD4-CCR7+CD45RA+ naive T cells. In nucleotides, the CDR3 is TGTGCCAGTAGTAAGGGACCGTACCAAGAGACCCAGTACTTC. Its protein product is CASSKGPYQETQYF.